A single T cell receptor (beta chain) is shown here with its context. It has no known antigen specificity. Qualities for individual bases were not recorded, and no much larger clone is one base off. V trim: 2 bases; J trim: 3 bases; unmatched bases: 1. The CDR3 covers 14 residues, taking in both the cysteine and the phenylalanine. Here the CDR3 DNA is all that survives: 42 bases in frame from base 1. CDR1 and CDR2 are drawn from the germline V gene (reference sequence): SGHKS, YYEKEE. These data are taken from a study of blood T cell repertoires in COVID-19 (dated by TCRdb to about 2020). Notes on the research overall: Samples covering the acute and convalescent phases of COVID-19 were provided by collaborators in the United States, Italy and Spain. The material from the prospective study consisted of cDNA or gDNA derived from T cells, B-cell-depleted T cells, or PBMCs. The sample metadata nearly always contained a de-identified subject ID, COVID-19 status, age in years and sex. A freely available public database, intended as a resource for researchers studying the immune response to SARS-CoV-2, is where the repertoires were released. The dataset comprised deeply sampled blood TCRbeta repertoires from subjects exposed to, actively infected with, or recovered from COVID-19. Where available, HLA class I and class II types were obtained from metadata supplied by the sample provider rather than from assay-based typing. The samples were drawn from two sources: the first 160 participants of the ongoing ImmuneRACE study, and 1,000 to 1,500 subjects contributed by 6 global collaborators.

TCRbeta CDR3 regions were amplified from genomic DNA by means of the immunoSEQ Assay, a bias-controlled multiplex PCR. From the authors' description of their analysis: Within the assay, amplification of reference gene primers was used to estimate how many nucleated cells each sample contained. To quantify the absolute abundance of each unique TCRbeta CDR3 rearrangement, sequence reads were collapsed and filtered. For each sample, productive Simpson clonality was calculated as the square root of Simpson's diversity index over productive rearrangements. TCRdb took this table from immuneACCESS and kept in-frame rearrangements with V and J called. Such tables lack part of the clones; where checked against another copy, unresolved V genes explain under half of the gap, and the rest is unexplained. V and J calls and clone size follow that table, whereas D and trimming were derived from the DNA. This sample has about 370,000 clones in its table, and about 89% of those were observed once. The ten most abundant clones make up 10% of the sample.

Findings and caveats that apply to the study as a whole: Clinical and demographic metadata were provided uncurated, with the amount varying by source and participant.

One collaborating source in Seattle enrolled patients during active infection and followed them longitudinally through the course of disease. Collaborating institutions collected whole blood in K2EDTA tubes following their own protocols. For TCRbeta analysis, collaborator samples were shipped as frozen whole blood, as isolated PBMCs, or as DNA extracted from either sample type. The origin of this receptor is a woman in her twenties or thirties with COVID-19, enrolled during active disease. Source material: peripheral blood. The chain is made from TRBV5-5 and TRBJ2-1; TRBD1 fits 8 bases in the junction. The CDR3 region: CASSFGQGYNEQFF. The nucleotide sequence reads TGTGCCAGCAGCTTCGGACAGGGCTACAATGAGCAGTTCTTC.